These 10 T cell receptor beta chains share one sample of origin, sequenced in a study of blood T cell repertoires in COVID-19. Clones were read by immunoSEQ multiplex PCR, and TCRdb kept only the in-frame ones, dropping some. This table holds tens of thousands of clones, about 80% found once. Sample: peripheral blood. These receptors were taken from a woman aged 55 to 70 with acute or convalescent COVID-19.

J is TRBJ2-7 and V is TRBV6-4; 13 bases align to TRBD2. The CDR3 totals 16 residues. V gave up 10 bases and J gave up 4 bases; unmatched junction bases: 13. From germline, CDR1 is MRHNA and CDR2 SNTAGT. CDR3 nucleotides: TGTGCCATCCATGGGGGGACTAGCGGGATGAAGTACGAGCAGTACTTC. This codes for CAIHGGTSGMKYEQYF.

The chain recombines TRBV2 with TRBJ2-3; TRBD2 aligns across 11 bases. V was pared by 4 bases and J by 4 bases, with 7 bases of the junction left unmatched. There are 16 residues in the CDR3. CDR1 is SNHLY and CDR2 is FYNNEI in the germline V gene. CDR3 loop: CASSGRGLAVSDTQYF. CDR3 sequence (DNA): TGTGCCAGCAGTGGACGGGGACTAGCGGTTTCAGATACGCAGTATTTT.

The V and J genes are TRBV11-3 and TRBJ2-1, with a possible D match to TRBD2 (6 bases). The V gene lost 1 base and the J gene lost 2 bases, with 12 bases spanning the gap. This CDR3 comprises 16 residues. The germline V gene has CDR1 SGHNT and CDR2 YENEEA. Here the CDR3 reads CASSLAPSETYNEQFF. Here the CDR3 DNA reads TGTGCCAGCAGCTTAGCGCCTAGCGAGACCTACAATGAGCAGTTCTTC.

The chain is built from TRBV21-1 and TRBJ2-7; TRBD1, the table's D call, lacks a check against the DNA. TRBV21-1 is classified as a pseudogene. The CDR3 consists of 21 residues. The CDR3: CASSSPGPGQGVSTVPYEQYF. For the CDR3, the DNA is TGTGCCAGCAGCTCCCCTGGCCCGGGACAGGGGGTAAGCACCGTCCCCTACGAGCAGTACTTC.

This chain links TRBV14 with TRBJ1-1; tentative D call: TRBD1 (6 bases). Germline CDR1 and CDR2: SGHDN and FVKESK. This CDR3 spans 15 amino acids. V gave up 4 bases and J gave up 0 bases, with 12 bases separating them. This CDR3 reads CASSRPGHLNTEAFF. Written as DNA, the CDR3 is TGTGCCAGCAGCCGACCGGGACACCTGAACACTGAAGCTTTCTTT.

This chain joins TRBV3-1 (or the pseudogene TRBV3-2) and TRBJ1-3; a weak D match, TRBD1 (5 bases). Trimming stripped 3 bases from V and 3 bases from J, with 15 bases between. Germline CDR1 LGHDT, CDR2 YNNKEL (reference sequence). CDR3 length equals 16 residues. CDR3 loop: CASSHHRTQGGNTIYF. The CDR3, as DNA: TGTGCCAGCAGCCATCACAGGACCCAGGGTGGAAACACCATATATTTT.

The V and J genes are TRBV7-3 and TRBJ2-1; 7 bases line up with TRBD2. V lost 5 bases and J lost 7; bases outside the gene matches: 8. The CDR3 is 14 amino acids. Germline V gene lookup returns CDR1 SGHTA and CDR2 FQGTGA. The CDR3 sequence is CASSPRPGGNEQFF. The CDR3 DNA reads TGTGCCAGCAGCCCCCGTCCGGGGGGTAATGAGCAGTTCTTC.

This clone occurred a few times. The chain combines TRBV7-9 with TRBJ2-3, with 10 bases that match TRBD2. There are 16 residues in the CDR3. Germline loops: CDR1 SEHNR, CDR2 FQNEAQ (reference sequence). The V segment lost 9 bases and the J segment 0 bases; nucleotides outside the gene matches: 9. The CDR3 is CASSALAGFSTDTQYF. In DNA form, the CDR3 reads TGTGCCAGTAGCGCACTAGCGGGATTTAGCACAGATACGCAGTATTTT.

This clone was observed a few times. The V gene is TRBV5-6, the J gene TRBJ2-7; TRBD1 matches 10 bases. The CDR3 is 13 residues long. Trimming took 3 bases from V and 4 from J; bases not matched to a gene: 1. Germline loops: CDR1 SGHDT, CDR2 YYEEEE. Written as DNA, the CDR3 is TGTGCCAGCAGCTGGACAGGGGGATACGAGCAGTACTTC. Amino acid sequence: CASSWTGGYEQYF.

V and J are TRBV7-9 and TRBJ1-1; TRBD1 agrees at 7 bases. The CDR3 is 14 amino acids. The V segment lost 6 bases and the J segment 2 bases; nucleotides outside the gene matches: 6. Germline V gene data show CDR1 as SEHNR and CDR2 as FQNEAQ (reference sequence). The CDR3 is CASSPGQLNTEAFF. The DNA of the CDR3 is TGTGCCAGCAGTCCGGGACAGCTTAACACTGAAGCTTTCTTT.